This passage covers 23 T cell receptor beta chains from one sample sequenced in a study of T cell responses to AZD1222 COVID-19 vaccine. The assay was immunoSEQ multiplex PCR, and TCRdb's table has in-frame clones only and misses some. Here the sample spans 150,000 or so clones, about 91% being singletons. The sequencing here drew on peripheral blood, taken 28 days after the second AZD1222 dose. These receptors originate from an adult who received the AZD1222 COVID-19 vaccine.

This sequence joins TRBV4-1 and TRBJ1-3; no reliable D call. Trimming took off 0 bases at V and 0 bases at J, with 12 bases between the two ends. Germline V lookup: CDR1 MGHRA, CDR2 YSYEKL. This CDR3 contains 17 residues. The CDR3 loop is CASSQDRIGSSGNTIYF. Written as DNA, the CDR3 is TGCGCCAGCAGCCAAGACCGCATAGGGTCCTCTGGAAACACCATATATTTT.

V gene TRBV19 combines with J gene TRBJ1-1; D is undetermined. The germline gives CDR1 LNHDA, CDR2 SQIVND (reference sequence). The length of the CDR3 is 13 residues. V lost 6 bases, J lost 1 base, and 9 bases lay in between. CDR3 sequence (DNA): TGTGCCAGTAGAACGACCAAGAACACTGAAGCTTTCTTT. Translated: CASRTTKNTEAFF.

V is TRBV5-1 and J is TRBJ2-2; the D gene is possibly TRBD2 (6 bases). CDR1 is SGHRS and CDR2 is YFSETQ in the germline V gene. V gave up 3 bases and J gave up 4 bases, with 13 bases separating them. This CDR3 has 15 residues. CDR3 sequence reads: CASSSGGGSTGELFF. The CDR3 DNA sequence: TGCGCCAGCAGCTCCGGTGGGGGGTCCACCGGGGAGCTGTTTTTT.

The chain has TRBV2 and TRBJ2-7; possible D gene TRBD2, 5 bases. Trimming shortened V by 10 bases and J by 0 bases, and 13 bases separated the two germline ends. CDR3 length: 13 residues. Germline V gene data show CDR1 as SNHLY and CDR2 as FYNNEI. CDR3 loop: CAIPSGSSYEQYF. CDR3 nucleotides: TGTGCCATCCCTTCGGGGAGCTCCTACGAGCAGTACTTC.

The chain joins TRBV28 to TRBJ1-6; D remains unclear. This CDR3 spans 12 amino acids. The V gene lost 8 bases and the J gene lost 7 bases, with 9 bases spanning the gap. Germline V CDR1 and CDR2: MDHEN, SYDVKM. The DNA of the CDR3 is TGTGCCAGCTTCGCCCCAAATTCACCCCTCCACTTT. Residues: CASFAPNSPLHF. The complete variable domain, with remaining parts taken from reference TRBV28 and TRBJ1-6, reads DVKVTQSSRYLVKRTGEKVFLECVQDMDHENMFWYRQDPGLGLRLIYFSYDVKMKEKGDIPEGYSVSREKKERFSLILESASTNQTSMYLCASFAPNSPLHFGNGTRLTVT.

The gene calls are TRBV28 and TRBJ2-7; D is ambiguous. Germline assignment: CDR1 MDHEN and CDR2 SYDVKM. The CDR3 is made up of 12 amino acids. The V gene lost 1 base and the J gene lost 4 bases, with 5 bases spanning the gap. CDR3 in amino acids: CASSLSPYEQYF. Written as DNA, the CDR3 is TGTGCCAGCAGTTTATCGCCATACGAGCAGTACTTC.

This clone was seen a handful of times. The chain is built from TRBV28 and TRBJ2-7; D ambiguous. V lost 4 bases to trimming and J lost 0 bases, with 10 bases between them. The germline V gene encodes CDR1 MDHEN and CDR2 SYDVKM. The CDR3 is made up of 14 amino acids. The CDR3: CASSSFGPSYEQYF. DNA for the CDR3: TGTGCCAGCAGTTCCTTCGGACCCTCCTACGAGCAGTACTTC.

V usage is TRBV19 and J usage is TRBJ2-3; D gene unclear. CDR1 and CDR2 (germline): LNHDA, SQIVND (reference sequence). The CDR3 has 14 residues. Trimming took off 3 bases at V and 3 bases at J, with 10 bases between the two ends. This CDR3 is CASSIAHQTDTQYF. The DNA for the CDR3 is TGTGCCAGTAGTATCGCCCATCAAACAGATACGCAGTATTTT.

CDR3 nucleotide sequence: TGTGCCAGCAGGGGTGTAGGCACGGATAATTCACCCCTCCACTTT. Translating it yields CASRGVGTDNSPLHF. This sequence joins TRBV25-1 and TRBJ1-6; the D is unclear. With 6 bases removed from V and 5 bases from J, the gap between germline ends came to 14 bases. Germline V gene data show CDR1 as MGHDK and CDR2 as SYGVNS. The CDR3 is 15 residues long.

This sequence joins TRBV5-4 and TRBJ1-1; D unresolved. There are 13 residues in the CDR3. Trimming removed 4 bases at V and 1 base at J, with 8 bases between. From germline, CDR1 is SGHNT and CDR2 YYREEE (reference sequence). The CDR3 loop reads CASSTSRNTEAFF. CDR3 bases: TGTGCCAGCAGCACCAGTCGGAACACTGAAGCTTTCTTT.

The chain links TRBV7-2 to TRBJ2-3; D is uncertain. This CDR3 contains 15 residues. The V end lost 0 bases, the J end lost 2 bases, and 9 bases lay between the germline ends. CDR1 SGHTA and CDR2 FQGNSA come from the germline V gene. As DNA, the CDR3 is TGTGCCAGCAGCTTAGCGAATGGGTTCACAGATACGCAGTATTTT. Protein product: CASSLANGFTDTQYF.

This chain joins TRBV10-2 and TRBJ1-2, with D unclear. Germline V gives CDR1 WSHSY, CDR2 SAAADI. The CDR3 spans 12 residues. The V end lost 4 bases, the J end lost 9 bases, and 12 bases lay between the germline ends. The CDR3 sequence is CASSVVPGSYTF. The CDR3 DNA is TGCGCCAGCAGTGTCGTACCCGGCAGCTACACCTTC.

The CDR3 region has the DNA TGTGCCAGCTCACCAGGGCCCTCTGAGCCCCAGCATTTT. This gives the protein CASSPGPSEPQHF. The chain employs TRBV18 and TRBJ1-5; unclear D gene. The CDR3 consists of 13 residues. In germline, CDR1 is KGHSH, CDR2 LQKENI. Trimming took 2 bases from V and 8 from J, leaving 10 bases between them.

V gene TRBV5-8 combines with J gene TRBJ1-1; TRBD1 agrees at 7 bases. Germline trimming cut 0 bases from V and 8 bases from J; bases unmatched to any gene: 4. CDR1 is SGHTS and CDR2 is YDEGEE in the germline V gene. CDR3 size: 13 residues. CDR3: CASSLGDSIEAFF. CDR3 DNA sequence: TGTGCCAGCAGCTTGGGGGACAGCATAGAAGCTTTCTTT.

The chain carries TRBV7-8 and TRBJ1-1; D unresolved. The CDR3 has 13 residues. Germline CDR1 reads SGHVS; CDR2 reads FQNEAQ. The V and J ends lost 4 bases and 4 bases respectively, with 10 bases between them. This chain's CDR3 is CASSSHGVTEAFF. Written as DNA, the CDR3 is TGTGCCAGCAGCTCCCATGGGGTCACTGAAGCTTTCTTT.

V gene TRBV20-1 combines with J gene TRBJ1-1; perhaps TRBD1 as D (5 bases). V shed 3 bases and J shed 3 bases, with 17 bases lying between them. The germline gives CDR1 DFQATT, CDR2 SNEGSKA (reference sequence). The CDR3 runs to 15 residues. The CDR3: CSASVRGQLYTEAFF. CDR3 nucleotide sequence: TGCAGTGCTAGTGTAAGGGGCCAACTATACACTGAAGCTTTCTTT.

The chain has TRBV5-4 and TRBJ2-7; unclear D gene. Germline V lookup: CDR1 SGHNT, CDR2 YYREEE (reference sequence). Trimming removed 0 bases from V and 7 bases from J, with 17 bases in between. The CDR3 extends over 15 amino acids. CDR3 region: CASSLAPETGLEQYF. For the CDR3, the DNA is TGTGCCAGCAGCTTGGCCCCCGAAACCGGTTTGGAGCAGTACTTC.

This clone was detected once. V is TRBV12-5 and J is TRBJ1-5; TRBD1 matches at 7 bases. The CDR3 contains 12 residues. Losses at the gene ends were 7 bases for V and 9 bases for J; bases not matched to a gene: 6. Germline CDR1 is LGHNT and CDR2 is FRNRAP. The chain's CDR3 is CASAQGGRPQHF. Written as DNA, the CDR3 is TGTGCTAGTGCCCAGGGGGGGCGGCCCCAGCATTTT.

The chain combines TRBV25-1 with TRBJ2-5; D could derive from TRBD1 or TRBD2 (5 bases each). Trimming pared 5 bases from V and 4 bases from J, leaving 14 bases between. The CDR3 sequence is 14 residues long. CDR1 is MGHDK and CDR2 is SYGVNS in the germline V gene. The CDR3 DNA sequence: TGTGCCAGCAGTTTCATCCGGGACCGAGAGACCCAGTACTTC. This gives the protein CASSFIRDRETQYF.

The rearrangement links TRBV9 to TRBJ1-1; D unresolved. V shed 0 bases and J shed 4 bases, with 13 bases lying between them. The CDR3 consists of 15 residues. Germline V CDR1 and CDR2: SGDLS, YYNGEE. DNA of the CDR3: TGTGCCAGCAGCGTAGCCCTCGACGTACTCACTGAAGCTTTCTTT. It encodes CASSVALDVLTEAFF.

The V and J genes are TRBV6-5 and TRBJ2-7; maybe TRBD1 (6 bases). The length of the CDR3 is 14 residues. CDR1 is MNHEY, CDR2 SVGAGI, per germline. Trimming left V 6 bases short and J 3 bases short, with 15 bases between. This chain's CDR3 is CASRNRDTYYEQYF. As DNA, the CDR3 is TGTGCCAGCAGGAATCGGGACACCTACTACGAGCAGTACTTC.

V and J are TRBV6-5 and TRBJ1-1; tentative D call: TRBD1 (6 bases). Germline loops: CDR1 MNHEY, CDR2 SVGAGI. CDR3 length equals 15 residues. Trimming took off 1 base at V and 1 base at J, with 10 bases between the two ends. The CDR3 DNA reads TGTGCCAGCAGTTACTGGGGCAGGGGGAACACTGAAGCTTTCTTT. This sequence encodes CASSYWGRGNTEAFF.

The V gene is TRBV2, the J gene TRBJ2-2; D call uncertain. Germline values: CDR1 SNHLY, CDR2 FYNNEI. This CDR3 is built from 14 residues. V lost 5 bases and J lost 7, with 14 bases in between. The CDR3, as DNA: TGTGCCAGCAGTAGAACTCTCAGTGGCGGGGAGCTGTTTTTT. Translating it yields CASSRTLSGGELFF.